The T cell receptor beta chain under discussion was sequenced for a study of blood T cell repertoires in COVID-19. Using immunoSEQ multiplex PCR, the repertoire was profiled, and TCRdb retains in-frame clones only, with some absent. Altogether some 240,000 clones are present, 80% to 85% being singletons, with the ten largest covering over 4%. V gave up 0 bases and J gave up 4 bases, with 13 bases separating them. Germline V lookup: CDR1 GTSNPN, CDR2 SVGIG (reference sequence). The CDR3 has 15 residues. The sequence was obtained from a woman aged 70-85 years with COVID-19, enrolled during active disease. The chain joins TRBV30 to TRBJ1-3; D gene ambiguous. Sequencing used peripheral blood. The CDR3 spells CAWSVLSSIGNTIYF. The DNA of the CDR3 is TGTGCCTGGAGTGTACTGTCCTCGATAGGAAACACCATATATTTT. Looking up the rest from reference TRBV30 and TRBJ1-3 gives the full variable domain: SQTIHQWPATLVQPVGSPLSLECTVEGTSNPNLYWYRQAAGRGLQLLFYSVGIGQISSEVPQNLSASRPQDRQFILSSKKLLLSDSGFYLCAWSVLSSIGNTIYFGEGSWLTVV.